The source of this T cell receptor (beta chain) is a study of T cell repertoires in cytomegalovirus infection. Points from the study as a whole: The ex vivo response was dominated by HLA-C-restricted CMV-specific TCR beta clonotypes.

Each CDR3 protein gets one entry after TCRdb re-called the reads with MiXCR. The table shows 110,000 or so distinct CDR3 sequences, with about 30% occurring only once. CDR3 length: 14 residues. Looked up from germline, CDR1 is KGHDR and CDR2 is SFDVKD. V was pared by 5 bases and J by 5 bases, with 11 bases between. As to this clonotype: Its specificity is unknown.

This TCR came from a human donor in good health (CMV status not recorded). Some clones in this sample may be carry-over from other donors' samples. V gene TRBV24-1 combines with J gene TRBJ2-2; TRBD1 might be the D (5 bases). Sequencing was performed on CD8+ T cells from cultured PBMCs, taken from culture after CMV antigen stimulation. The CDR3 DNA reads as TGTGCCACCAGTGGTTCCCCAGGGACCGGGGAGCTGTTTTTT. Its translation: CATSGSPGTGELFF.